This T cell receptor beta chain derives from a study of T-cell reconstitution after alpha-beta-depleted transplantation in children. Using unique molecular identifiers, the investigators prepared the TCRbeta library. TCRdb passed the PCR reads through MiXCR, listing each CDR3 protein once. Of hundreds of thousands of distinct CDR3 sequences in the sample, more than 20% were seen once. Study-wide results and limits: Surviving recipient T cells and thymic progenitors underlay high day-60 TCRbeta diversity in some patients.

The J segment lost 6 bases and the V segment lost 5 bases, leaving 12 bases of the junction unmatched. This CDR3 comprises 15 residues. CDR1 SEHNR and CDR2 FQNEAQ come from the germline V gene (reference sequence). Details on this clonotype: Its specificity is unknown.

This sample comprised PBMCs, mostly from graft donor cells, obtained 360 days after TCRalphabeta/CD19-depleted stem cell transplant. The clonotype was recovered from a female patient aged 2-10 years who had a stem cell transplant for congenital amegakaryocytic thrombocytopenia, so the T cells may come from the graft donor. This chain uses TRBV7-9 with TRBJ1-1, with 7 nucleotides matching TRBD1. CDR3 bases: TGTGCCAGCAGCCCAGCCAACGACAGGGTCGCTGAAGCTTTCTTT. Its translation: CASSPANDRVAEAFF. The entire variable domain, with the rest obtained from reference TRBV7-9 and TRBJ1-1, is as follows: DTGVSQNPRHKITKRGQNVTFRCDPISEHNRLYWYRQTLGQGPEFLTYFQNEAQLEKSRLLSDRFSAERPKGSFSTLEIQRTEQGDSAMYLCASSPANDRVAEAFFGQGTRLTVV.